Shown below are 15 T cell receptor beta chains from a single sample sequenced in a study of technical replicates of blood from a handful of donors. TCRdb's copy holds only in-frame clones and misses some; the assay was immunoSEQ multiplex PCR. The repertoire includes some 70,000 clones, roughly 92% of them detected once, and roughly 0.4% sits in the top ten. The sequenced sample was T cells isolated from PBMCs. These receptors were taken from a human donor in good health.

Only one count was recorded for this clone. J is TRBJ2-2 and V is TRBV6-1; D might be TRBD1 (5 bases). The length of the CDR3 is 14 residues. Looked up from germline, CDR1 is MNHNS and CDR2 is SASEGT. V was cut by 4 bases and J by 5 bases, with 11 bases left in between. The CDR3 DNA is TGTGCCAGCAGTGCCGGACAACCTACCGGGGAGCTGTTTTTT. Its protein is CASSAGQPTGELFF.

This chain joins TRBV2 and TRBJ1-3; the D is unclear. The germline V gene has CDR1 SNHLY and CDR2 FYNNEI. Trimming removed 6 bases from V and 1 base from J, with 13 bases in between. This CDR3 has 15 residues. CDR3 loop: CASSEFRLSGNTIYF. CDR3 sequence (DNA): TGTGCCAGCAGCGAGTTCCGTCTGTCTGGAAACACCATATATTTT.

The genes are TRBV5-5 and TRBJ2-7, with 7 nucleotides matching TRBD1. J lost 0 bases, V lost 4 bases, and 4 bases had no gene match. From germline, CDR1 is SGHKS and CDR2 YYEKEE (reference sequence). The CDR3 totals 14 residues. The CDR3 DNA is TGTGCCAGCAGCATACAGGGGACCTCCTACGAGCAGTACTTC. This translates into CASSIQGTSYEQYF.

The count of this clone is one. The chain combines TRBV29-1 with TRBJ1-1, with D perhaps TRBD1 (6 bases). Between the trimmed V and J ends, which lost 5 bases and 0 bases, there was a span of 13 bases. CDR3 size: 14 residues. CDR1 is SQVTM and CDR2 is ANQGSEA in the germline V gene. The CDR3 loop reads CSVTLQGLNTEAFF. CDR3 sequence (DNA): TGCAGCGTTACATTACAGGGATTGAACACTGAAGCTTTCTTT.

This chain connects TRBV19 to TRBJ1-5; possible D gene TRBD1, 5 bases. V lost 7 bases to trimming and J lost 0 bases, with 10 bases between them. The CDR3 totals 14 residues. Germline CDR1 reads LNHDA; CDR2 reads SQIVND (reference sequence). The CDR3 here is CASTQGYSNQPQHF. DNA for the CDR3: TGTGCCAGTACCCAGGGATATAGCAATCAGCCCCAGCATTTT.

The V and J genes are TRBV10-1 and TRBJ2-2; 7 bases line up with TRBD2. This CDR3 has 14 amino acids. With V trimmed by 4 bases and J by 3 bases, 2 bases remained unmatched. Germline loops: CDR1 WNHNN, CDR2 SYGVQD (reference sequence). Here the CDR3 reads CASSVAGDTGELFF. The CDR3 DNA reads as TGCGCCAGCAGTGTGGCGGGAGACACCGGGGAGCTGTTTTTT.

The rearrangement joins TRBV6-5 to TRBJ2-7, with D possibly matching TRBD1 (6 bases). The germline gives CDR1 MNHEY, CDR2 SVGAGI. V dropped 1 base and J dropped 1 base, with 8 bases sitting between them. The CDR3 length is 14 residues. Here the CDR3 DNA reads TGTGCCAGCAGTTACTATCAGGGGTCCTACGAGCAGTACTTC. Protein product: CASSYYQGSYEQYF.

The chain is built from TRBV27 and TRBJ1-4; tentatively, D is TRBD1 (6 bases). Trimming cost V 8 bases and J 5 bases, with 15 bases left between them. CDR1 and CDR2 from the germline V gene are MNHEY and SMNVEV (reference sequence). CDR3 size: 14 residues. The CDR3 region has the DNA TGTGCCAGCGGAACAGGGTACCCAAATGAAAAACTGTTTTTT. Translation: CASGTGYPNEKLFF. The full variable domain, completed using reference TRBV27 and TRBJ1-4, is EAQVTQNPRYLITVTGKKLTVTCSQNMNHEYMSWYRQDPGLGLRQIYYSMNVEVTDKGDVPEGYKVSRKEKRNFPLILESPSPNQTSLYFCASGTGYPNEKLFFGSGTQLSVL.

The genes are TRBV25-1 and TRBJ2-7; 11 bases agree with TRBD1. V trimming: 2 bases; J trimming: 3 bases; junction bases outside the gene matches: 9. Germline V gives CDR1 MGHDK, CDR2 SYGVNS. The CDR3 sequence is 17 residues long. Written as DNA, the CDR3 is TGTGCCAGCAGTGAAGGGCGAGCCGGGACAGGGGGCTACGAGCAGTACTTC. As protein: CASSEGRAGTGGYEQYF.

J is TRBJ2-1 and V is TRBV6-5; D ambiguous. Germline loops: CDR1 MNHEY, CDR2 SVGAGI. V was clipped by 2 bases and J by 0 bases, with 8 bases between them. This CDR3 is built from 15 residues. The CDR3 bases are TGTGCCAGCAGTTACATCTTCAGCTCCTACAATGAGCAGTTCTTC. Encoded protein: CASSYIFSSYNEQFF.

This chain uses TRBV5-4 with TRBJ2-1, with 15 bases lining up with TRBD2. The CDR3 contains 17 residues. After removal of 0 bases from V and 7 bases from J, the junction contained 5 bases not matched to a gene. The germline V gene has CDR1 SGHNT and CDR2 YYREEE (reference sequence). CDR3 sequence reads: CASSLGWGLAGGNEQFF. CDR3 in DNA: TGTGCCAGCAGCTTGGGGTGGGGACTAGCGGGAGGTAATGAGCAGTTCTTC.

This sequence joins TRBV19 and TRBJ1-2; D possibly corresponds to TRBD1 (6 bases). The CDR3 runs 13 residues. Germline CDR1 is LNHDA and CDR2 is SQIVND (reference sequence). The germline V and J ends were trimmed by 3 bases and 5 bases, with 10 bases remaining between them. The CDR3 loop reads CASSISGAYGYTF. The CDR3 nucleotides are TGTGCCAGTAGTATCTCAGGGGCTTATGGCTACACCTTC.

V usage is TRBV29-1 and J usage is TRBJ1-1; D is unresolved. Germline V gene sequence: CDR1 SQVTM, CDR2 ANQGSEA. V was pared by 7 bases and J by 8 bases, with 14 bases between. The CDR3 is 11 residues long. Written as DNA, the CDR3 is TGCAGCGGGGGAGGGCAGACGGAAGCTTTCTTT. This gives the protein CSGGGQTEAFF.

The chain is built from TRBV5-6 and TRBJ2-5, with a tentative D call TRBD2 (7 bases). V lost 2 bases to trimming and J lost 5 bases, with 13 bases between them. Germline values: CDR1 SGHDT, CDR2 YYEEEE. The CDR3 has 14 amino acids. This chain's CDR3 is CASSLTGRAETQYF. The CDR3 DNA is TGTGCCAGCAGCTTAACAGGGAGGGCCGAGACCCAGTACTTC.

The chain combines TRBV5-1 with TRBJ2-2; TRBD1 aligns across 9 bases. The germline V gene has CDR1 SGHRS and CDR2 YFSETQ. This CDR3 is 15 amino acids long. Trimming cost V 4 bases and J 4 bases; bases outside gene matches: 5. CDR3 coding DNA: TGCGCCAGCAGCGTCAACAGGGGGCCCACCGGGGAGCTGTTTTTT. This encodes CASSVNRGPTGELFF.